These 4 T cell receptor beta chains share one sample of origin, sequenced in a study of Ad26.COV2.S vaccination and SARS-CoV-2 variants. Measured with immunoSEQ multiplex PCR; TCRdb has only the in-frame clones, and not every one. The sample yields 290,000 or so clones, 70% to 90% seen once. Treatment defined: 19 received Ad26.COV2.S at low or high dose, single or two shots; about five received placebo; per-sample allocation not given. Sample collection was performed on day 63 after the first vaccine or placebo injection. The material was peripheral blood, obtained in a trial of Ad26.COV2.S vaccine versus placebo. These receptors were obtained from a person aged 18-65 years who received the Ad26.COV2.S COVID-19 vaccine or a placebo.

V is TRBV5-1 and J is TRBJ2-7; TRBD2 agrees at 8 bases. Looked up from germline, CDR1 is SGHRS and CDR2 is YFSETQ. CDR3 length equals 17 residues. After removal of 0 bases from V and 3 bases from J, the junction contained 11 bases not matched to a gene. In nucleotides, the CDR3 is TGCGCCAGCAGCTTGGATGGGTCGTTGGCGGGAGGCTACGAGCAGTACTTC. Translating it yields CASSLDGSLAGGYEQYF.

The rearrangement joins TRBV5-1 to TRBJ2-2; TRBD1 matches at 8 bases. V trimming: 2 bases; J trimming: 6 bases; junction bases outside the gene matches: 9. The CDR3 length is 16 residues. Germline CDR1 reads SGHRS; CDR2 reads YFSETQ. The CDR3 protein is CASSFNGQGAAGELFF. The DNA of the CDR3 is TGCGCCAGCAGCTTCAACGGACAGGGAGCGGCCGGGGAGCTGTTTTTT.

V and J are TRBV6-5 and TRBJ2-7, with D perhaps matching TRBD1 or TRBD2 (5 bases each). From germline, CDR1 is MNHEY and CDR2 SVGAGI. CDR3 length: 14 residues. The V end lost 8 bases, the J end lost 0 bases, and 14 bases lay between the germline ends. This CDR3 is CASGGRRFSYEQYF. DNA for the CDR3: TGTGCCAGCGGGGGTAGGCGATTCTCCTACGAGCAGTACTTC.

The genes are TRBV28 and TRBJ2-3; D gene ambiguous. The CDR3 runs 11 residues. CDR1 MDHEN and CDR2 SYDVKM come from the germline V gene. Trimming cost V 3 bases and J 5 bases, with 3 bases left between them. CDR3 amino acids: CASSFRDTQYF. CDR3 coding DNA: TGTGCCAGCAGTTTCCGAGATACGCAGTATTTT. Looking up the rest from reference TRBV28 and TRBJ2-3 gives the full variable domain: DVKVTQSSRYLVKRTGEKVFLECVQDMDHENMFWYRQDPGLGLRLIYFSYDVKMKEKGDIPEGYSVSREKKERFSLILESASTNQTSMYLCASSFRDTQYFGPGTRLTVL.